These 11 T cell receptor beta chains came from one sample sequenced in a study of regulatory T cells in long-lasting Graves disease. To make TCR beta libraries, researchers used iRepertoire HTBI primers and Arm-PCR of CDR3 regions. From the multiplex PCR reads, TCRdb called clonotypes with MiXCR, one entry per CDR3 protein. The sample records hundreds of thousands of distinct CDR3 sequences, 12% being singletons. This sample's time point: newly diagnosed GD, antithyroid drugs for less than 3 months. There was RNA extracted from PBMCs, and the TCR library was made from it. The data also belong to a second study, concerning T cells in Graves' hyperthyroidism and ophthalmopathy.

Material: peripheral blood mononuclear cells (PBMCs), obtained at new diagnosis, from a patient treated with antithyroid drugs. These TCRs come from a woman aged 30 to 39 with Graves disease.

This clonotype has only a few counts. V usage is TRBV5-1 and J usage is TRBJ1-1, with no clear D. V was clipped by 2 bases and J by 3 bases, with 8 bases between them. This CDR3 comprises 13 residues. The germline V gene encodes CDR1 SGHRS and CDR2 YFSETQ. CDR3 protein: CASSFDGDTEAFF. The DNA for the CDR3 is TGCGCCAGCAGCTTTGATGGGGACACTGAAGCTTTCTTT. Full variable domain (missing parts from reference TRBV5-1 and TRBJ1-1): KAGVTQTPRYLIKTRGQQVTLSCSPISGHRSVSWYQQTPGQGLQFLFEYFSETQRNKGNFPGRFSGRQFSNSRSEMNVSTLELGDSALYLCASSFDGDTEAFFGQGTRLTVV.

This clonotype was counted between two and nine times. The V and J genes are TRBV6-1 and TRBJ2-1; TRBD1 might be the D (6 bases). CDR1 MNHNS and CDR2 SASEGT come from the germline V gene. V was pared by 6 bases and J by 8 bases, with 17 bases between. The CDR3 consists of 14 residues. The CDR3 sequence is CASRRSGAEHEQFF. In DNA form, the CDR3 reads TGTGCCAGCAGACGGTCAGGGGCCGAACATGAGCAGTTCTTC.

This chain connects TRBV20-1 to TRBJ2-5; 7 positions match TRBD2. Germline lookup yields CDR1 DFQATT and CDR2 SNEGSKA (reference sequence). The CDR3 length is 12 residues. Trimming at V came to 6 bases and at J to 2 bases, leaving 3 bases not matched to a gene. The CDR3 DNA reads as TGCAGTGCCAGACTAGCTCAAGAGACCCAGTACTTC. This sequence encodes CSARLAQETQYF.

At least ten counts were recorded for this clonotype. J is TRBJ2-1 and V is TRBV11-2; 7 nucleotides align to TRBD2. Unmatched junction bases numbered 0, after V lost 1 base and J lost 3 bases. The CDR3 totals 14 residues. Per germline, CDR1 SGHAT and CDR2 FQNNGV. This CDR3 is CASSLAGGYNEQFF. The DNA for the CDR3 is TGTGCCAGCAGCTTAGCGGGAGGCTACAATGAGCAGTTCTTC. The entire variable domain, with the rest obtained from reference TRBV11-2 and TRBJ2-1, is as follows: EAGVAQSPRYKIIEKRQSVAFWCNPISGHATLYWYQQILGQGPKLLIQFQNNGVVDDSQLPKDRFSAERLKGVDSTLKIQPAKLEDSAVYLCASSLAGGYNEQFFGPGTRLTVL.

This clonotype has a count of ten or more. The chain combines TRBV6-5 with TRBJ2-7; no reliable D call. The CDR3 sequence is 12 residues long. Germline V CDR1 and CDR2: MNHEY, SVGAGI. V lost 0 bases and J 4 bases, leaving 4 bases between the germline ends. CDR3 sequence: CASSYSFYEQYF. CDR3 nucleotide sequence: TGTGCCAGCAGTTACTCGTTTTACGAGCAGTACTTC.

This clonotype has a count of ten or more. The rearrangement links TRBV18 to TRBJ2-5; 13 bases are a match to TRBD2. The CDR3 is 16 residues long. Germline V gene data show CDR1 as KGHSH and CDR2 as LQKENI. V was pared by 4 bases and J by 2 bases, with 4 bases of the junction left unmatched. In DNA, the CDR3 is TGTGCCAGCTCACTCCGGACTAGCGGGAGACAAGAGACCCAGTACTTC. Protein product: CASSLRTSGRQETQYF.

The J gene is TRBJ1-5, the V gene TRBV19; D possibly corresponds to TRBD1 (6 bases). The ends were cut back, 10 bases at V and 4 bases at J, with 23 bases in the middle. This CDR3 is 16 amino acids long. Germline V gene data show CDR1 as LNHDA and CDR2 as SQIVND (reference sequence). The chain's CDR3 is CATKSQGTRGNQPQHF. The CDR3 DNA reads TGTGCCACCAAGAGCCAGGGGACCCGGGGAAATCAGCCCCAGCATTTT.

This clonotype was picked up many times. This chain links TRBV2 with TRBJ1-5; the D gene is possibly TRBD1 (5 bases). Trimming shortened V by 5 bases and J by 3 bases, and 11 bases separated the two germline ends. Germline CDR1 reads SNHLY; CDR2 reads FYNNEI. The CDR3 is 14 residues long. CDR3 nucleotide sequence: TGTGCCAGCAGTTTGGGACGGAACAATCAGCCCCAGCATTTT. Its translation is CASSLGRNNQPQHF.

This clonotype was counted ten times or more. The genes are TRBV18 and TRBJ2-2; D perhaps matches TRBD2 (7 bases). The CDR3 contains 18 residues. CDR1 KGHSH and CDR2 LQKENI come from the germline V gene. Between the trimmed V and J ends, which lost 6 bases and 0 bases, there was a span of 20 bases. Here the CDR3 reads CASSGGLYSAPNTGELFF. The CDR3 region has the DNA TGTGCCAGCTCCGGGGGGCTCTATAGCGCACCGAACACCGGGGAGCTGTTTTTT.

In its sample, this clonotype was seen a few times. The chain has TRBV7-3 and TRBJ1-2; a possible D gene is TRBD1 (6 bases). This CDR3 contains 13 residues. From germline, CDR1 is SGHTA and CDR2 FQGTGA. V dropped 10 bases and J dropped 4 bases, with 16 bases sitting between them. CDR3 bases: TGTGCCACTGACCCAGGGGCCCCCTATGGCTACACCTTC. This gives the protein CATDPGAPYGYTF.

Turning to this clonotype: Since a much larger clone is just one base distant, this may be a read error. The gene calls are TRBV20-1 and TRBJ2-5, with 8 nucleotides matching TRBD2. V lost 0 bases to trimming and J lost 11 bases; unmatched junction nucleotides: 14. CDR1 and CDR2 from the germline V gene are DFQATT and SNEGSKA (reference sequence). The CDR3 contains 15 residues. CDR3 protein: CSARDGASGYHEQYF. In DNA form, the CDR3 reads TGCAGTGCTAGAGATGGGGCTAGCGGGTACCATGAGCAGTACTTC.